This TCR beta chain appears in the sequencing data of a study of T-cell reconstitution after alpha-beta-depleted transplantation in children. This clonotype was counted between two and nine times. Its antigen is unidentified. Study results and limitations: TCRbeta diversity was high at day 60 in some patients (a result of surviving recipient T cells and thymic progenitors). As was reported, about two months after transplant, alpha-beta T cells came from several hundred expanded graft clones. Newly produced T cells mostly provided counts and TCRbeta diversity after one year, as hyperexpanded clones declined.

Unique molecular identifiers were used to barcode this TCRbeta library. TCRdb recomputed calls from the PCR reads with MiXCR, one row per CDR3 protein. There are 300,000 or so distinct CDR3 sequences in the sample; approximately 23% occur only once, and roughly 9.7% lies in the top ten. The clonotype comes from a male patient younger than 18 who had a stem cell transplant for acute lymphoblastic leukemia, so the T cells may come from the graft donor. The sample here was PBMCs, mostly from graft donor cells, taken 180 days after TCRalphabeta/CD19-depleted stem cell transplant.

CDR3 sequence reads: CSVFPWGDGDLNEQFF. In nucleotides, the CDR3 is TGCAGCGTTTTTCCATGGGGGGACGGAGACCTCAATGAGCAGTTCTTC. The gene calls are TRBV29-1 and TRBJ2-1; a possible D gene is TRBD2 (6 bases). V lost 5 bases to trimming and J lost 6 bases, with 23 bases between them. Germline loops: CDR1 SQVTM, CDR2 ANQGSEA. The CDR3 has 16 amino acids.